The 21 T cell receptor beta chains below were found in one sample sequenced in a study of blood T cell repertoires in COVID-19. Clones were read by immunoSEQ multiplex PCR, and TCRdb kept only the in-frame ones, dropping some. This sample has roughly 250,000 clones; 80% to 90% occur once, and the top ten carry approximately 4%. The sample consisted of PBMCs or T cells enriched from blood (not recorded which). All receptors derive from a woman in her 30s who had recovered from COVID-19.

There are many counts of this clone. The J gene is TRBJ1-2, the V gene TRBV6-5; weak D call: TRBD1 (6 bases). Germline assignment: CDR1 MNHEY and CDR2 SVGAGI. The CDR3 contains 14 residues. Between the trimmed V and J ends, which lost 7 bases and 8 bases, there was a span of 20 bases. CDR3 in amino acids: CASNTQGGGRGYTF. CDR3 bases: TGTGCCAGCAACACACAGGGCGGGGGTCGAGGCTACACCTTC.

This CDR3 reads CAWSDRTLNFIGELFF. For the CDR3, the DNA is TGTGCCTGGAGCGATAGAACTCTGAATTTTATTGGGGAGCTGTTTTTT. This chain connects TRBV30 to TRBJ2-2; D uncertain. Germline CDR1 GTSNPN, CDR2 SVGIG (reference sequence). This CDR3 spans 16 amino acids. The ends were cut back, 3 bases at V and 8 bases at J, with 22 bases in the middle.

The V call is TRBV5-1, the J call TRBJ2-3, with 8 bases aligning to TRBD2. This CDR3 has 15 residues. The V and J ends lost 2 bases and 6 bases, in that order; junction bases with no gene match: 8. Looked up from germline, CDR1 is SGHRS and CDR2 is YFSETQ. CDR3 amino acids: CASSFSGTRLDTQYF. CDR3 coding DNA: TGCGCCAGCAGCTTTAGCGGGACTAGGTTGGATACGCAGTATTTT.

The genes are TRBV15 and TRBJ2-6; D unresolved. From germline, CDR1 is LNHNV and CDR2 YYDKDF (reference sequence). The CDR3 is 16 residues long. V lost 7 bases, J lost 0 bases, and 13 bases lay in between. The chain's CDR3 is CATIPGLPSGANVLTF. The CDR3 region has the DNA TGTGCCACCATCCCTGGGCTCCCCTCTGGGGCCAACGTCCTGACTTTC.

The chain recombines TRBV28 with TRBJ1-2; no definite D call. This CDR3 region has 12 residues. The V end lost 7 bases, the J end lost 6 bases, and 12 bases lay between the germline ends. Per germline, CDR1 MDHEN and CDR2 SYDVKM. CDR3 amino acids: CASKRGEHGYTF. In DNA, the CDR3 is TGTGCCAGCAAGCGCGGGGAGCATGGCTACACCTTC.

The gene calls are TRBV27 and TRBJ2-7; 9 bases are shared with TRBD1. Germline CDR1 is MNHEY and CDR2 is SMNVEV (reference sequence). V lost 3 bases, J lost 3 bases, and 12 bases stayed unmatched. The CDR3 has 17 amino acids. The CDR3 region is CASSFTYPGQGYYEQYF. The DNA of the CDR3 is TGTGCCAGCAGTTTTACATATCCGGGACAGGGCTACTACGAGCAGTACTTC.

The chain uses TRBV3-1 (or the pseudogene TRBV3-2) and TRBJ2-2; 7 positions match TRBD1. The CDR3 contains 15 residues. CDR1 is LGHDT and CDR2 is YNNKEL in the germline V gene (reference sequence). After removal of 3 bases from V and 5 bases from J, the junction contained 6 bases not matched to a gene. In DNA form, the CDR3 reads TGTGCCAGCAGCCAGGGACAGACCAAAACCGGGGAGCTGTTTTTT. Translated: CASSQGQTKTGELFF.

The V call is TRBV5-1, the J call TRBJ1-1, with D perhaps matching TRBD1 (5 bases). The V end lost 4 bases, the J end lost 4 bases, and 17 bases lay between the germline ends. The CDR3 has 15 residues. Germline V lookup: CDR1 SGHRS, CDR2 YFSETQ. The CDR3 loop is CASSPDEGASTEAFF. CDR3 bases: TGCGCCAGCAGCCCGGACGAAGGGGCTAGCACTGAAGCTTTCTTT.

This clone was recorded once. The J gene is TRBJ2-7, the V gene TRBV27; TRBD1 aligns across 7 bases. CDR1 MNHEY and CDR2 SMNVEV come from the germline V gene (reference sequence). The CDR3 consists of 14 residues. The junction had 6 bases not matched to a gene; V was cut back by 4 bases and J by 3 bases. CDR3 sequence: CASSSGQTFYEQYF. The CDR3, as DNA: TGTGCCAGCAGTTCGGGACAGACTTTCTACGAGCAGTACTTC.

The chain carries TRBV2 and TRBJ2-3; 7 nucleotides agree with TRBD1. With V trimmed by 4 bases and J by 0 bases, 10 bases remained unmatched. The length of the CDR3 is 17 residues. From germline, CDR1 is SNHLY and CDR2 FYNNEI. The CDR3 DNA follows: TGTGCCAGCAGTGGGTCAATAGGGACAGCCAGCACAGATACGCAGTATTTT. Translated: CASSGSIGTASTDTQYF.

The rearrangement joins TRBV9 to TRBJ1-4, with 8 bases identical to TRBD1. V dropped 3 bases and J dropped 8; count of bases not matched to a gene: 9. The length of the CDR3 is 15 residues. Germline-derived CDR1 and CDR2 are SGDLS and YYNGEE. CDR3 nucleotide sequence: TGTGCCAGCAGCGGGCGACAGGGGAGAACCGAAAAACTGTTTTTT. Its protein product is CASSGRQGRTEKLFF.

This chain joins TRBV3-1 (or the pseudogene TRBV3-2) and TRBJ1-3; 7 bases match TRBD1. The germline gives CDR1 LGHDT, CDR2 YNNKEL (reference sequence). V gave up 2 bases and J gave up 1 base; unmatched junction bases: 14. CDR3 length: 19 residues. CDR3 DNA: TGTGCCAGCAGCCAATCAGGGGGGACAGTAAGACGATCTGGAAACACCATATATTTT. It yields the protein CASSQSGGTVRRSGNTIYF.

The chain joins TRBV10-3 to TRBJ1-2, with 10 bases that match TRBD1. This CDR3 spans 15 amino acids. From germline, CDR1 is ENHRY and CDR2 SYGVKD. V was clipped by 3 bases and J by 6 bases; unmatched bases: 7. The CDR3 DNA follows: TGTGCCATCAGTGATAAAGACAGGGGGCGCCATGGCTACACCTTC. Translated: CAISDKDRGRHGYTF.

The chain couples TRBV28 to TRBJ1-4; tentatively, D is TRBD1 (5 bases). Trimming stripped 4 bases from V and 3 bases from J, with 15 bases between. Germline CDR1 reads MDHEN; CDR2 reads SYDVKM. The CDR3 loop spans 16 amino acids. CDR3 sequence (DNA): TGTGCCAGCAGTTCATTGACAGACAACTCTAATGAAAAACTGTTTTTT. Protein sequence: CASSSLTDNSNEKLFF. Filled out from reference TRBV28 and TRBJ1-4, the complete variable domain reads DVKVTQSSRYLVKRTGEKVFLECVQDMDHENMFWYRQDPGLGLRLIYFSYDVKMKEKGDIPEGYSVSREKKERFSLILESASTNQTSMYLCASSSLTDNSNEKLFFGSGTQLSVL.

The chain links TRBV19 to TRBJ1-5; D is perhaps TRBD1 (6 bases). Germline V CDR1 and CDR2: LNHDA, SQIVND (reference sequence). V was trimmed by 6 bases and J by 0 bases, leaving 12 bases between them. The CDR3 is 15 residues long. DNA of the CDR3: TGTGCCAGTAGAAGGGGGGGGGTTAGCAATCAGCCCCAGCATTTT. Residues: CASRRGGVSNQPQHF.

In this sample, this clone turned up once. The chain links TRBV9 to TRBJ2-1; possibly TRBD2 for D (6 bases). Germline lookup yields CDR1 SGDLS and CDR2 YYNGEE. This CDR3 has 14 amino acids. Trimming took 0 bases from V and 9 from J, leaving 13 bases between them. The CDR3 bases are TGTGCCAGCAGCGTAGACGGGGCTAGCGTTGAGCAGTTCTTC. Translation gives CASSVDGASVEQFF. The variable domain in full, with the rest retrieved from reference TRBV9 and TRBJ2-1, is DSGVTQTPKHLITATGQRVTLRCSPRSGDLSVYWYQQSLDQGLQFLIQYYNGEERAKGNILERFSAQQFPDLHSELNLSSLELGDSALYFCASSVDGASVEQFFGPGTRLTVL.

The CDR3 is CASSPSGTGTNTGELFF. The DNA for the CDR3 is TGTGCCAGCTCACCATCCGGGACAGGGACGAACACCGGGGAGCTGTTTTTT. The chain carries TRBV18 and TRBJ2-2; TRBD1 matches at 9 bases. V was pared by 2 bases and J by 0 bases, with 4 bases of the junction left unmatched. The CDR3 has 17 amino acids. Looked up from germline, CDR1 is KGHSH and CDR2 is LQKENI.

V usage is TRBV2 and J usage is TRBJ1-1; 7 nucleotides match TRBD1. There are 14 residues in the CDR3. Germline CDR1 reads SNHLY; CDR2 reads FYNNEI. V lost 7 bases, J lost 3 bases, and 8 bases stayed unmatched. The CDR3 protein is CASIGRGLYTEAFF. The CDR3 nucleotides read TGTGCCAGCATCGGGAGGGGGCTGTACACTGAAGCTTTCTTT. Variable domain in full (rest from reference TRBV2 and TRBJ1-1): EPEVTQTPSHQVTQMGQEVILRCVPISNHLYFYWYRQILGQKVEFLVSFYNNEISEKSEIFDDQFSVERPDGSNFTLKIRSTKLEDSAMYFCASIGRGLYTEAFFGQGTRLTVV.

V is TRBV2 and J is TRBJ2-7, with D unclear. The germline V and J ends were trimmed by 4 bases and 3 bases, with 7 bases remaining between them. CDR3 size: 12 residues. CDR1 is SNHLY, CDR2 FYNNEI, per germline. The CDR3 region has the DNA TGTGCCAGCAGTGTTTACGGCTACGAGCAGTACTTC. It is translated as CASSVYGYEQYF. Full variable domain (missing parts from reference TRBV2 and TRBJ2-7): EPEVTQTPSHQVTQMGQEVILRCVPISNHLYFYWYRQILGQKVEFLVSFYNNEISEKSEIFDDQFSVERPDGSNFTLKIRSTKLEDSAMYFCASSVYGYEQYFGPGTRLTVT.

V and J are TRBV29-1 and TRBJ2-1; 8 nucleotides agree with TRBD2. CDR3 length equals 14 residues. Per the germline V gene, CDR1 is SQVTM and CDR2 is ANQGSEA. Germline trimming cut 6 bases from V and 4 bases from J; bases unmatched to any gene: 8. This CDR3 reads CSVMGLVSYNEQFF. For the CDR3, the DNA is TGCAGCGTCATGGGACTAGTTTCATACAATGAGCAGTTCTTC.

This rearrangement joins TRBV28 to TRBJ2-2; 9 positions match TRBD1. The CDR3 is made up of 17 amino acids. CDR1 is MDHEN, CDR2 SYDVKM, per germline. V lost 8 bases to trimming and J lost 6 bases; unmatched junction nucleotides: 16. The CDR3 protein is CASGVGSRDRVPGELFF. The CDR3 bases are TGTGCCAGCGGTGTAGGGTCCCGGGACAGGGTTCCCGGGGAGCTGTTTTTT.